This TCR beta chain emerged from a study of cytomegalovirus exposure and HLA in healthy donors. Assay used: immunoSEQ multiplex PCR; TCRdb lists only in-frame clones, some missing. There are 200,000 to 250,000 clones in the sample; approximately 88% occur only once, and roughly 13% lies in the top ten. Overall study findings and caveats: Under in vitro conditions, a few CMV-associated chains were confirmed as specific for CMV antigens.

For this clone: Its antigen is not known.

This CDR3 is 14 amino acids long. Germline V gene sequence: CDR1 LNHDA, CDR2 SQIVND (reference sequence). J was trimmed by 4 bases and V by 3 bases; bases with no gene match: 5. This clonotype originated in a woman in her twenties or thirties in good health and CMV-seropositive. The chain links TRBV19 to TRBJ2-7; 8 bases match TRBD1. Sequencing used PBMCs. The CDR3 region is CASSMGQASYEQYF. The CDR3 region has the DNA TGTGCCAGTAGTATGGGACAGGCGTCGTACGAGCAGTACTTC.